This T cell receptor beta chain appears in the sequencing data of a study of T-cell memory formation after mild COVID-19. TCRdb redid the calling of the 5' RACE reads with MiXCR, one entry per CDR3 protein. The sample lists about 160,000 distinct CDR3 sequences; roughly 28% were seen once. V lost 0 bases and J lost 3, with 8 bases in between. Per germline, CDR1 DFQATT and CDR2 SNEGSKA (reference sequence). The CDR3 has 13 amino acids. In its sample, this clonotype was seen a few times. The sample comprised PBMCs or a T cell subset sorted from them (not recorded which). V gene TRBV20-1 combines with J gene TRBJ1-1, with unresolved D. The sequence came from an adult woman who had mild COVID-19 (a few samples of this study predate the infection). Cell type and time point are not known. The CDR3 nucleotides are TGCAGTGCTAGAGAGGGGTTCGACACTGAAGCTTTCTTT. It yields the protein CSAREGFDTEAFF.